This T cell receptor (beta chain) comes out of a study of CD4+ T cells in melanoma. Study results and caveats: CD8+ T cell, macrophage and B cell function reportedly correlated with neoantigen-specific CD4+ T cells. Neoantigen-specific CD4+ T cells in melanoma reportedly had diverse differentiation states.

As concerns this clone: Antigen: not known.

CDR1 and CDR2 from the germline V gene are MRHNA and SNTAGT. The CDR3 runs 13 residues. V shed 5 bases and J shed 4 bases, with 12 bases lying between them. TCRdb's table, derived via immunoSEQ multiplex PCR, lists solely in-frame clones and lacks some. The sample has around 15,000 clones, roughly three quarters seen once. The sequence was obtained from a human donor with melanoma. The chain recombines TRBV6-4 with TRBJ2-7, with D possibly being TRBD1 (5 bases). The source material was cells from a culture (not recorded whether cultured in vitro). CDR3 nucleotide sequence: TGTGCCAGCAGTTCAGGGCGTCAGTACGAGCAGTACTTC. This translates into CASSSGRQYEQYF.